This paragraph reports one T cell receptor (beta chain). Antigen: not known. Researchers amplified the TCR beta CDR3 regions from RNA transcripts. First-round RT-PCR with HTBI primers amplified the TCR CDR3 region. Using its own MiXCR run on the multiplex PCR reads, TCRdb lists one record per CDR3 protein. This sample has 350,000 to 400,000 distinct CDR3 sequences, with just under 15% found just once. CDR3 size: 14 residues. The V and J ends lost 4 bases and 9 bases respectively, with 19 bases between them. From germline, CDR1 is GTSNPN and CDR2 SVGIG (reference sequence). The data originate from a study of T cells in Graves' hyperthyroidism and ophthalmopathy. In the study overall: Peripheral blood collection took place at initial diagnosis, before any treatment. Study-wide results and caveats: Most clonotypes that expanded in the thyroid above 0.001 also showed up in blood.

The sequenced sample consisted of blood. The TCR originated in a woman aged 25 to 45 with Graves' hyperthyroidism. The gene calls are TRBV30 and TRBJ2-1, with D perhaps matching TRBD1 (7 bases). CDR3 in DNA: TGTGCCTGGATGCAGGGGGTGGGGGGAGGTGAGCAGTTCTTC. Encoded protein: CAWMQGVGGGEQFF.